This TCR beta chain was retrieved from a study of graft-versus-host responses after intestinal transplantation. The wider study: Recipients across the board were started on anti-thymocyte globulin induction, then kept on tacrolimus and steroids for about three years.

General observations from the study: Allograft graft-versus-host to host-versus-graft clonal ratios ran high in patients with graft-donor T cell macrochimerism.

V lost 4 bases to trimming and J lost 3 bases, with 13 bases between them. Germline V gene sequence: CDR1 SQVTM, CDR2 ANQGSEA. The length of the CDR3 is 13 residues. As for this clone: Its antigen is currently unknown.

Profiling relied on immunoSEQ multiplex PCR, and the TCRdb table lists in-frame clones only, not all of them. Among tens of thousands of clones listed, 91% were seen once. The chain has TRBV29-1 and TRBJ2-7; a possible D gene is TRBD2 (7 bases). This material consisted of unstimulated CD4+ T cells sorted from spleen or lymph node cells, taken before intestinal transplant. The receptor was isolated from a human donor who received an intestinal transplant. The CDR3 DNA is TGCAGCGTTGGGGGGGGGCACAACTACGAGCAGTACTTC. It translates to CSVGGGHNYEQYF.